This record concerns one T cell receptor (beta chain) sequence. Its antigen is undetermined. These data originate in a study of T cell responses to AZD1222 COVID-19 vaccine. The study, taken as a whole, reports: Seropositive at baseline were only a handful of AZD1222 recipients.

Sequencing used immunoSEQ multiplex PCR; TCRdb keeps in-frame clones, though not all of them. Of tens of thousands of clones in the sample, over 80% were seen once. The CDR3 loop spans 15 amino acids. CDR1 and CDR2 (germline): SEHNR, FQNEAQ (reference sequence). V dropped 2 bases and J dropped 5 bases, with 10 bases sitting between them. Sequencing was performed on peripheral blood, taken 28 days after the second dose of the MenACWY control vaccine. The receptor was derived from an adult who received the MenACWY meningococcal vaccine as a control. The chain carries TRBV7-9 and TRBJ1-6, with D uncertain. The CDR3 loop is CASSLMAANNSPLHF. DNA of the CDR3: TGTGCCAGCAGCTTAATGGCGGCTAATAATTCACCCCTCCACTTT.